The 30 T cell receptor beta chains below were found in one sample sequenced in a study of beta chain features in type 1 diabetes (dated by TCRdb to the late 2010s). Results and caveats for the whole study, not just this receptor: A moderate but significant shortening of TCRB CDR3 length was observed in type 1 diabetes patients in all four CD4+ subsets.

These receptors have no identified antigens. Libraries were prepared through the immunoSEQ multiplex PCR assay. The entire amount of isolated RNA was reverse transcribed using the High Capacity cDNA Reverse Transcription Kit, so the sequenced TCRB transcripts were expressed ones. Held by TCRdb, this immuneACCESS table contains in-frame sequences only and omits some clones. Under half of the omission traces to an unresolved V gene where checked; the cause of the rest is unknown. The sample table lists some 140,000 clones, around 10% of them with a count of one. 0.65% to 0.75% of the sample goes to the ten largest clones. Sequencing was carried out using central memory CD4+ T cells from blood. These receptors were taken from a man aged 25 to 40 with type 1 diabetes.

This clone occurred a few times. This chain links TRBV18 with TRBJ2-7; 8 bases match TRBD1. Germline V gene data show CDR1 as KGHSH and CDR2 as LQKENI. CDR3 length: 14 amino acids. The V and J ends lost 6 bases and 4 bases, in that order; junction bases with no gene match: 8. CDR3 sequence: CASSPRTGKYEQYF. CDR3 nucleotides: TGTGCCAGCTCCCCCCGGACAGGGAAATACGAGCAGTACTTC.

This clone was detected a few times. A junction boundary mismatches the germline segment, possibly from a read error. This chain connects TRBV7-7 to TRBJ2-5, with TRBD2 identical over 12 bases. Germline V CDR1 and CDR2: SSHAT, FNYEAQ (reference sequence). The CDR3 runs 14 residues. CDR3 sequence: CASSPTSGGETQYF. The CDR3 DNA follows: TGTGCTAGCAGCCCTACTAGCGGGGGGGAGACCCAGTACTTC. Drawing the rest from reference TRBV7-7 and TRBJ2-5, the complete variable domain is GAGVSQSPRYKVTKRGQDVTLRCDPISSHATLYWYQQALGQGPEFLTYFNYEAQPDKSGLPSDRFSAERPEGSISTLTIQRTEQRDSAMYRCASSPTSGGETQYFGPGTRLLVL.

The chain is built from TRBV30 and TRBJ2-3, with 9 bases lining up with TRBD2. This CDR3 has 14 amino acids. From germline, CDR1 is GTSNPN and CDR2 SVGIG (reference sequence). V gave up 5 bases and J gave up 5 bases; unmatched junction bases: 8. CDR3 region: CAWGGGGAVDTQYF. CDR3 in DNA: TGTGCCTGGGGTGGCGGGGGGGCGGTAGATACGCAGTATTTT.

This clone has a handful of counts. V is TRBV28 and J is TRBJ2-2, with D tentatively TRBD1 (5 bases). Germline CDR1 reads MDHEN; CDR2 reads SYDVKM. V was cut by 2 bases and J by 7 bases, with 11 bases left in between. CDR3 length equals 14 residues. DNA for the CDR3: TGTGCCAGCAGTTTACAGGGAATTGGCGGGGAGCTGTTTTTT. Protein sequence: CASSLQGIGGELFF.

This sequence joins TRBV7-2 and TRBJ2-7; D remains ambiguous. The V and J ends lost 5 bases and 7 bases respectively, with 18 bases between them. CDR1 and CDR2 from the germline V gene are SGHTA and FQGNSA. This CDR3 contains 14 residues. CDR3 region: CASSPARYSVEQYF. CDR3 coding DNA: TGTGCCAGCAGCCCAGCGAGGTATTCGGTAGAGCAGTACTTC. Combining the CDR3 with reference TRBV7-2 and TRBJ2-7 gives the whole variable domain GAGVSQSPSNKVTEKGKDVELRCDPISGHTALYWYRQSLGQGLEFLIYFQGNSAPDKSGLPSDRFSAERTGGSVSTLTIQRTQQEDSAVYLCASSPARYSVEQYFGPGTRLTVT.

This clone has more than one count but fewer than ten. The chain joins TRBV29-1 to TRBJ2-5; 9 bases align to TRBD2. CDR1 SQVTM and CDR2 ANQGSEA come from the germline V gene. J lost 4 bases, V lost 8 bases, and 11 bases had no gene match. This CDR3 has 14 residues. The CDR3 reads CSTKPGLASETQYF. CDR3 coding DNA: TGCAGCACCAAACCGGGACTAGCTTCAGAGACCCAGTACTTC.

In this sample, this clone turned up a few times. This chain links TRBV28 with TRBJ1-1, with 12 bases lining up with TRBD1. J lost 7 bases, V lost 5 bases, and 5 bases had no gene match. The CDR3 contains 14 residues. The germline CDR1 and CDR2 sequences are MDHEN and SYDVKM. In nucleotides, the CDR3 is TGTGCCAGCAGTCCGGGACAGGGGGCGGATGAAGCTTTCTTT. This encodes CASSPGQGADEAFF.

V is TRBV7-9 and J is TRBJ2-5; no clear D. The CDR3 sequence is 16 residues long. The V gene's germline CDR1 is SEHNR and CDR2 FQNEAQ (reference sequence). Trimming cost V 4 bases and J 1 base, with 16 bases left between them. CDR3: CASSSNRLGGQETQYF. DNA of the CDR3: TGTGCCAGCAGCTCAAATCGTCTCGGCGGCCAAGAGACCCAGTACTTC.

J is TRBJ1-2 and V is TRBV9; 8 bases agree with TRBD1. Germline-derived CDR1 and CDR2 are SGDLS and YYNGEE. The ends lost 3 bases at V and 3 bases at J; junction bases unmatched: 1. The CDR3 is made up of 13 amino acids. The chain's CDR3 is CASSGQGYYGYTF. The CDR3 nucleotides read TGTGCCAGCAGCGGACAGGGGTACTATGGCTACACCTTC.

This clone came up a few times. The J gene is TRBJ1-5, the V gene TRBV10-3; no definite D call. CDR3 size: 16 residues. The ends were cut back, 2 bases at V and 4 bases at J, with 15 bases in the middle. The germline V gene has CDR1 ENHRY and CDR2 SYGVKD. This CDR3 is CAISESRNSGNQPQHF. The CDR3, as DNA: TGTGCCATCAGTGAGAGTCGTAACAGTGGAAATCAGCCCCAGCATTTT.

This chain joins TRBV29-1 and TRBJ2-7; 7 bases are a match to TRBD2. J lost 3 bases, V lost 4 bases, and 9 bases had no gene match. Germline values: CDR1 SQVTM, CDR2 ANQGSEA. The CDR3 runs 14 residues. CDR3 DNA: TGCAGCGTTGCCGCGAGCGGGGATGACTACGAGCAGTACTTC. Encoded protein: CSVAASGDDYEQYF.

J is TRBJ2-1 and V is TRBV7-9, with a weak D call TRBD2 (5 bases). V lost 5 bases to trimming and J lost 7 bases, with 12 bases between them. The CDR3 contains 13 residues. CDR1 and CDR2 from the germline V gene are SEHNR and FQNEAQ (reference sequence). CDR3 amino acids: CASSPRRGNEQFF. The CDR3 DNA sequence: TGTGCCAGCAGCCCCCGCCGGGGTAATGAGCAGTTCTTC.

Remarks on this clone: The same CDR3 also results from other DNA sequences found in this sample. The J gene is TRBJ1-2, the V gene TRBV9; D perhaps matches TRBD1 (6 bases). Germline CDR1 and CDR2: SGDLS and YYNGEE. The CDR3 extends over 13 amino acids. V lost 4 bases to trimming and J lost 5 bases, with 12 bases between them. CDR3 coding DNA: TGTGCCAGCAGCTCCGGGACACGATATGGCTACACCTTC. The encoded protein is CASSSGTRYGYTF.

There are a few counts of this clone. This rearrangement joins TRBV5-4 to TRBJ1-1, with a tentative D call TRBD1 (6 bases). Germline CDR1 is SGHNT and CDR2 is YYREEE (reference sequence). This CDR3 is built from 14 residues. V gave up 2 bases and J gave up 2 bases, with 10 bases separating them. CDR3 protein: CASSFWTVNTEAFF. The CDR3 nucleotides read TGTGCCAGCAGCTTTTGGACAGTTAACACTGAAGCTTTCTTT.

The chain carries TRBV7-2 and TRBJ2-5, with D uncertain. The CDR3 is made up of 12 amino acids. Germline values: CDR1 SGHTA, CDR2 FQGNSA. Trimming took off 3 bases at V and 5 bases at J, with 7 bases between the two ends. This CDR3 reads CASSFPPETQYF. The CDR3 DNA is TGTGCCAGCAGCTTCCCTCCGGAGACCCAGTACTTC.

The sample holds a few counts of this clone. The chain recombines TRBV11-2 with TRBJ2-1; D not resolved. The CDR3 contains 17 residues. CDR1 is SGHAT and CDR2 is FQNNGV in the germline V gene. Trimming took off 1 base at V and 8 bases at J, with 21 bases between the two ends. This chain's CDR3 is CASSLVVRTNLWDEQFF. The CDR3 coding sequence is TGTGCCAGCAGCTTAGTCGTCCGAACTAACCTCTGGGATGAGCAGTTCTTC. The full variable domain, rest sourced from reference TRBV11-2 and TRBJ2-1, is EAGVAQSPRYKIIEKRQSVAFWCNPISGHATLYWYQQILGQGPKLLIQFQNNGVVDDSQLPKDRFSAERLKGVDSTLKIQPAKLEDSAVYLCASSLVVRTNLWDEQFFGPGTRLTVL.

The rearrangement joins TRBV29-1 to TRBJ2-1, with D maybe TRBD2 (6 bases). The CDR3 length is 13 residues. Germline values: CDR1 SQVTM, CDR2 ANQGSEA. V was cut by 5 bases and J by 7 bases, with 15 bases left in between. The CDR3 nucleotides are TGCAGCGTTACGAGACTAGGACCGAATGAGCAGTTCTTC. It translates to CSVTRLGPNEQFF.

This clone was observed a single time. J is TRBJ2-3 and V is TRBV30, with 8 bases identical to TRBD2. This CDR3 has 16 residues. Germline CDR1 and CDR2: GTSNPN and SVGIG (reference sequence). Trimming removed 4 bases from V and 0 bases from J; junction bases left unmatched: 9. The CDR3, as DNA: TGTGCCTGGAAACACTTCGGGGGGGCGAGCACAGATACGCAGTATTTT. The encoded protein is CAWKHFGGASTDTQYF.

The V gene is TRBV5-1, the J gene TRBJ2-5, with D maybe TRBD2 (6 bases). The length of the CDR3 is 15 residues. Trimming removed 3 bases from V and 2 bases from J, with 14 bases in between. Germline CDR1 is SGHRS and CDR2 is YFSETQ. The CDR3 DNA sequence: TGCGCCAGCAGCTCCGGAGGGGTCGGACAAGAGACCCAGTACTTC. This gives the protein CASSSGGVGQETQYF.

This clone was recorded a few times. DNA for the CDR3: TGTGCCAGCAGCGATAGACCGGGACAGGAAGCCGGGGAGCTGTTTTTT. Residues: CASSDRPGQEAGELFF. This rearrangement joins TRBV7-9 to TRBJ2-2; TRBD1 aligns across 8 bases. V lost 5 bases to trimming and J lost 6 bases; unmatched junction nucleotides: 11. CDR3 size: 16 residues. The germline gives CDR1 SEHNR, CDR2 FQNEAQ (reference sequence).

The chain links TRBV5-1 to TRBJ2-4; perhaps TRBD1 as D (5 bases). In germline, CDR1 is SGHRS, CDR2 YFSETQ. The CDR3 is made up of 14 amino acids. Trimming cost V 0 bases and J 8 bases, with 12 bases left between them. In DNA, the CDR3 is TGCGCCAGCAGCTTGGTGGCAGGGTTGGACATTCAGTACTTC. Protein sequence: CASSLVAGLDIQYF.

The genes are TRBV6-5 and TRBJ2-1; no clear D. CDR3 length: 15 amino acids. From germline, CDR1 is MNHEY and CDR2 SVGAGI. The V gene lost 4 bases and the J gene lost 0 bases, with 10 bases spanning the gap. The CDR3 DNA is TGTGCCAGCAGTTCCCTCCCGGGCTCCTACAATGAGCAGTTCTTC. It translates to CASSSLPGSYNEQFF.

The chain uses TRBV5-5 and TRBJ1-5; weak D call: TRBD1 (5 bases). V was cut by 0 bases and J by 5 bases, with 15 bases left in between. Germline CDR1 reads SGHKS; CDR2 reads YYEKEE (reference sequence). The CDR3 consists of 16 residues. CDR3 in DNA: TGTGCCAGCAGCTTGGACGCTGGGACTCCTCATCAGCCCCAGCATTTT. It codes for CASSLDAGTPHQPQHF. The complete variable domain, with remaining parts taken from reference TRBV5-5 and TRBJ1-5, reads DAGVTQSPTHLIKTRGQQVTLRCSPISGHKSVSWYQQVLGQGPQFIFQYYEKEERGRGNFPDRFSARQFPNYSSELNVNALLLGDSALYLCASSLDAGTPHQPQHFGDGTRLSIL.

This clone came up a few times. The chain couples TRBV7-8 to TRBJ2-7; TRBD2 is a possible D gene (5 bases). Trimming removed 1 base from V and 4 bases from J, with 11 bases in between. This CDR3 contains 14 residues. The germline V gene has CDR1 SGHVS and CDR2 FQNEAQ. In DNA, the CDR3 is TGTGCCAGCAGCTTAGTAAGCGGTCTGTACGAGCAGTACTTC. Its protein is CASSLVSGLYEQYF.

V gene TRBV21-1 combines with J gene TRBJ2-5; the D call of TRBD2 is as the table states it, not checked on the DNA. TRBV21-1 is designated a pseudogene. The CDR3 loop spans 14 amino acids. The CDR3 loop reads CASIKGGPQETQYF. The CDR3 DNA reads TGTGCCAGCATCAAGGGAGGGCCCCAAGAGACCCAGTACTTC.

The V and J genes are TRBV9 and TRBJ1-2, with no clear D. The CDR3 covers 15 residues. The V end was cut by 4 bases, the J end by 8 bases, with 21 bases between. Looked up from germline, CDR1 is SGDLS and CDR2 is YYNGEE. CDR3 in amino acids: CASSSPSSGVGGYTF. The CDR3 bases are TGTGCCAGCAGCTCCCCCAGTAGTGGAGTCGGAGGCTACACCTTC.

The J gene is TRBJ2-2, the V gene TRBV7-2; D is unclear. The CDR3 extends over 15 amino acids. The germline gives CDR1 SGHTA, CDR2 FQGNSA. V was clipped by 5 bases and J by 0 bases, with 10 bases between them. CDR3 sequence reads: CASSPTGSNTGELFF. DNA for the CDR3: TGTGCCAGCAGCCCTACTGGTTCGAACACCGGGGAGCTGTTTTTT.

This clone was detected a few times. The J gene is TRBJ2-7, the V gene TRBV27; D is perhaps TRBD1 (8 bases). V lost 6 bases and J lost 5, with 17 bases in between. From germline, CDR1 is MNHEY and CDR2 SMNVEV (reference sequence). This CDR3 spans 14 amino acids. CDR3 sequence reads: CASRKQGGGNEQYF. The DNA for the CDR3 is TGTGCCAGCAGAAAACAGGGGGGGGGAAACGAGCAGTACTTC.

The chain links TRBV28 to TRBJ1-1; tentatively, D is TRBD1 (5 bases). V was trimmed by 7 bases and J by 3 bases, leaving 15 bases between them. The V gene's germline CDR1 is MDHEN and CDR2 SYDVKM. The CDR3 spans 14 residues. In nucleotides, the CDR3 is TGTGCCAGCACCCAGACAGTTTCGGACACTGAAGCTTTCTTT. The encoded protein is CASTQTVSDTEAFF.

This clone was seen a handful of times. This chain uses TRBV30 with TRBJ2-1; TRBD2 matches 9 bases. This CDR3 contains 15 residues. The germline V gene has CDR1 GTSNPN and CDR2 SVGIG (reference sequence). J gave up 7 bases and V 0 bases, and 7 bases lay outside the gene matches. The CDR3 here is CAWSVMAGGPNEQFF. The CDR3 nucleotides read TGTGCCTGGAGTGTAATGGCGGGGGGGCCAAATGAGCAGTTCTTC.